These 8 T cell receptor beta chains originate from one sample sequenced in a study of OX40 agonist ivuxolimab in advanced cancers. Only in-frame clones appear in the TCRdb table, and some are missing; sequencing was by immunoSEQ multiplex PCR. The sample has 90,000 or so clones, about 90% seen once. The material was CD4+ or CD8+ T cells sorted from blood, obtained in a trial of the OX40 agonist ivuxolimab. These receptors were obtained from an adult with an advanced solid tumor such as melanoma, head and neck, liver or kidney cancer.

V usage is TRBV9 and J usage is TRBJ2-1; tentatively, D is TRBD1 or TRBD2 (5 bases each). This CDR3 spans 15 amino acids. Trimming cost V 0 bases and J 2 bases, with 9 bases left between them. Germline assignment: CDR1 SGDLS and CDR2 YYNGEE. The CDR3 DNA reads TGTGCCAGCAGCGTAGGGGGGAGTACCTACAATGAGCAGTTCTTC. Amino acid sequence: CASSVGGSTYNEQFF.

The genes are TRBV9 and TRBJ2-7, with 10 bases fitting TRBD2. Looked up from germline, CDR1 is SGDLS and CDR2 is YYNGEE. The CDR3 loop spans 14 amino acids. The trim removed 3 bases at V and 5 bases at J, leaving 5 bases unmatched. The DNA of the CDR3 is TGTGCCAGCAGCGCCGGGACTAGCGCCCACGAGCAGTACTTC. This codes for CASSAGTSAHEQYF.

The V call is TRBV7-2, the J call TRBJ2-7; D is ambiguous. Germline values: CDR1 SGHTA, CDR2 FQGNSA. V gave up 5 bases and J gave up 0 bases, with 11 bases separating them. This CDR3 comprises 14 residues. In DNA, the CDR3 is TGTGCCAGCAGCCGACCGGGTCTCTCCTACGAGCAGTACTTC. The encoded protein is CASSRPGLSYEQYF.

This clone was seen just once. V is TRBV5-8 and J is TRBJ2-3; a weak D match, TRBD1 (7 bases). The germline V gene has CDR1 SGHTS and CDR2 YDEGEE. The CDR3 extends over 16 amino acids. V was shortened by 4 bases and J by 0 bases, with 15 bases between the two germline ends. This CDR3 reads CASSAGTAESTDTQYF. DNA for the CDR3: TGTGCCAGCAGCGCGGGGACAGCGGAGAGCACAGATACGCAGTATTTT.

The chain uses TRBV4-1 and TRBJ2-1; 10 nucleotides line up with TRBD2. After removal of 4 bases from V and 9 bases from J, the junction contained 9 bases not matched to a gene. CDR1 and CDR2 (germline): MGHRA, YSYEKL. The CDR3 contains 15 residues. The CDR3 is CASSLAGGPDFEQFF. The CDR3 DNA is TGCGCCAGCAGCCTAGCGGGAGGACCCGACTTTGAGCAGTTCTTC.

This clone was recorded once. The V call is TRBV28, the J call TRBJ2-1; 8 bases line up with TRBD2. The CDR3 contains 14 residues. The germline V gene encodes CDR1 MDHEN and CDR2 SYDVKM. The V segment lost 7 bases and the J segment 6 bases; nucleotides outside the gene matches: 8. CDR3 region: CASMVGTRVNEQFF. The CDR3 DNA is TGTGCCAGCATGGTGGGGACTAGGGTCAATGAGCAGTTCTTC. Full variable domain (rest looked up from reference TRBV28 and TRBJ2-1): DVKVTQSSRYLVKRTGEKVFLECVQDMDHENMFWYRQDPGLGLRLIYFSYDVKMKEKGDIPEGYSVSREKKERFSLILESASTNQTSMYLCASMVGTRVNEQFFGPGTRLTVL.

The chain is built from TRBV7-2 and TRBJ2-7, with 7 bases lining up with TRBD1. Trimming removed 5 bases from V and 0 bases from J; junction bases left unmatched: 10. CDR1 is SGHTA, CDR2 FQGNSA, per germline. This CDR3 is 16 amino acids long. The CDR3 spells CASSPRGTASSYEQYF. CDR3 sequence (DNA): TGTGCCAGCAGCCCCAGAGGGACAGCGAGCTCCTACGAGCAGTACTTC.

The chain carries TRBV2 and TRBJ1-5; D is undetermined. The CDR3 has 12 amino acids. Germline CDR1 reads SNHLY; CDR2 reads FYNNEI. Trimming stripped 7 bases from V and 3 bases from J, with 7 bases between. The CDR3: CASTGNNQPQHF. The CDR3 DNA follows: TGTGCCAGCACCGGGAACAATCAGCCCCAGCATTTT.